Following are 8 T cell receptor beta chains from one sample sequenced in a study of blood T cell repertoires in COVID-19 (TCRdb year 2020). The library came from the immunoSEQ multiplex PCR assay. Sourced from immuneACCESS, this table was stored by TCRdb with only in-frame sequences that have V and J called. A share of the clones is absent; for the studies checked, an unresolved V gene accounts for under half, and the remainder has no known explanation. This sample gives 100,000 to 120,000 clones in total; more than 75% of them show up just once. The top ten clonotypes cover 3.4% of the sample. Sequences were obtained from peripheral blood. All receptors derive from a middle-aged man with acute or convalescent COVID-19.

V is TRBV29-1 and J is TRBJ2-2; D is unresolved. The CDR3 contains 11 residues. V lost 6 bases and J lost 9, with 11 bases in between. The germline V gene encodes CDR1 SQVTM and CDR2 ANQGSEA. CDR3 in DNA: TGCAGCGTGGGTTTGGGCCGGGAGCTGTTTTTT. This encodes CSVGLGRELFF.

This chain connects TRBV30 to TRBJ1-2, with no clear D. Germline loops: CDR1 GTSNPN, CDR2 SVGIG (reference sequence). Trimming removed 3 bases from V and 1 base from J, with 12 bases in between. The CDR3 length is 14 residues. This CDR3 is CAWSGVPFNYGYTF. The DNA for the CDR3 is TGTGCCTGGAGCGGGGTCCCTTTTAACTATGGCTACACCTTC.

The chain is built from TRBV5-1 and TRBJ2-3; D possibly corresponds to TRBD1 (6 bases). Germline values: CDR1 SGHRS, CDR2 YFSETQ. V lost 0 bases, J lost 5 bases, and 13 bases lay in between. The CDR3 contains 15 residues. CDR3 amino acids: CASSLDRAVGDTQYF. Written as DNA, the CDR3 is TGCGCCAGCAGCTTGGACAGGGCGGTGGGAGATACGCAGTATTTT.

This clone was seen ten or more times. This chain links TRBV19 with TRBJ1-5; D is perhaps TRBD1 (6 bases). This CDR3 spans 13 amino acids. V was shortened by 7 bases and J by 6 bases, with 13 bases between the two germline ends. CDR1 and CDR2 from the germline V gene are LNHDA and SQIVND (reference sequence). CDR3 bases: TGTGCCAGTACCTACAGGGAAGGTCAGCCCCAGCATTTT. It encodes CASTYREGQPQHF.

The chain employs TRBV12-5 and TRBJ2-7; 7 bases match TRBD1. Germline V gene data show CDR1 as LGHNT and CDR2 as FRNRAP. CDR3 size: 14 residues. J was trimmed by 4 bases and V by 1 base; bases with no gene match: 4. Here the CDR3 reads CASGLDRGVYEQYF. The CDR3 DNA reads as TGTGCTAGTGGTTTGGACAGGGGCGTATACGAGCAGTACTTC.

This sequence joins TRBV27 and TRBJ1-4, with D hard to call. The length of the CDR3 is 13 residues. CDR1 is MNHEY, CDR2 SMNVEV, per germline (reference sequence). V shed 2 bases and J shed 4 bases, with 5 bases lying between them. CDR3 DNA: TGTGCCAGCAGTTTAACCAGTAATGAAAAACTGTTTTTT. It encodes CASSLTSNEKLFF.

The chain recombines TRBV2 with TRBJ2-7, with D maybe TRBD1 (5 bases). The length of the CDR3 is 15 residues. The V gene lost 3 bases and the J gene lost 1 base, with 13 bases spanning the gap. The germline V gene encodes CDR1 SNHLY and CDR2 FYNNEI. CDR3 in DNA: TGTGCCAGCAGTGAGAGCAGGGCAGGTTCCTACGAGCAGTACTTC. It translates to CASSESRAGSYEQYF.

J is TRBJ1-5 and V is TRBV6-5; 8 bases are a match to TRBD1. V shed 7 bases and J 9 bases; nucleotides not matched to a gene: 11. The CDR3 loop spans 14 amino acids. In germline, CDR1 is MNHEY, CDR2 SVGAGI. The CDR3: CASTPGQGSRPQHF. In DNA, the CDR3 is TGTGCCAGCACCCCCGGACAGGGAAGTCGGCCCCAGCATTTT.